This TCR beta chain was retrieved from a study of regulatory T cells in long-lasting Graves disease. Study-level results: Persistent Graves' patients had lower TCR diversity than newly diagnosed ones. When disease was persistent, TRBV28, TRBJ1-2 and TRBJ2-5 were the favored segments.

On this clonotype itself: Its cognate antigen is unknown.

With iRepertoire HTBI primers and Arm-PCR of CDR3 regions, TCR beta libraries were built. One entry per CDR3 protein results from TCRdb running MiXCR on the multiplex PCR reads. The sample consists of approximately 400,000 distinct CDR3 sequences, about a quarter of them appearing once. Noted time point: persistent/refractory GD, antithyroid drugs over 5 years with positive TRAb. RNA from PBMCs was the source of the TCR library. Trimming removed 1 base from V and 2 bases from J, with 6 bases in between. The CDR3 runs 14 residues. CDR1 and CDR2 (germline): SEHNR, FQNEAQ (reference sequence). Sequenced material: peripheral blood mononuclear cells (PBMCs), taken when the disease was refractory, from a patient treated with antithyroid drugs. The TCR originated in a female donor with Graves disease. The rearrangement joins TRBV7-9 to TRBJ1-5; no clear D. The CDR3 DNA reads as TGTGCCAGCAGCTTAGTTGGACGCAATCAGCCCCAGCATTTT. The encoded protein is CASSLVGRNQPQHF.